This T cell receptor (beta chain) was found in a study of blood T cell repertoires in COVID-19. Overall study context: Sample material is recorded as cDNA or gDNA derived from T cells, B-cell-depleted T cells, or PBMCs.

The CDR3 runs to 17 residues. Between the trimmed V and J ends, which lost 4 bases and 0 bases, there was a span of 16 bases. Germline V gives CDR1 MNHNS, CDR2 SASEGT. The authors' processing: The assay estimated nucleated cells by amplifying reference gene primers. Libraries were prepared by immunoSEQ multiplex PCR; TCRdb keeps only in-frame clonotypes and omits some of them. V and J calls and clone size are as listed in that table; D and trimming were resolved from the DNA. The data contain a few hundred thousand clones, just over 85% of them singletons. Sample: peripheral blood. The TCR was taken from a man between 45 and 60 years old with acute or convalescent COVID-19. The chain recombines TRBV6-1 with TRBJ1-3, with D maybe TRBD1 (5 bases). The CDR3 DNA reads as TGTGCCAGCAGTGCGGGGGGACGCCACCTCTCTGGAAACACCATATATTTT. Translated: CASSAGGRHLSGNTIYF.